The 20 T cell receptor beta chains reported below all come from one sample, sequenced in a study of technical replicates of blood from a few donors. Generated by immunoSEQ multiplex PCR, the TCRdb table keeps only in-frame clones and is missing some. The repertoire includes some 82,000 clones, roughly 97% of them detected once, and less than 0.2% sits in the top ten. Sequencing input: T cells isolated from PBMCs. These receptors were obtained from a human donor in good health.

The chain links TRBV7-6 to TRBJ1-2; unclear D gene. The germline V and J ends were trimmed by 3 bases and 4 bases, with 9 bases remaining between them. The germline V gene has CDR1 SGHVS and CDR2 FNYEAQ. This CDR3 region has 13 residues. Here the CDR3 DNA reads TGTGCCAGCAGCTTCTCCCCCCTCTATGGCTACACCTTC. It is translated as CASSFSPLYGYTF.

This chain links TRBV25-1 with TRBJ2-7, with D possibly matching TRBD2 (5 bases). The CDR3 length is 16 residues. The V gene's germline CDR1 is MGHDK and CDR2 SYGVNS. V was clipped by 4 bases and J by 1 base, with 17 bases between them. The CDR3 protein is CASSAFGVSDSYEQYF. In nucleotides, the CDR3 is TGTGCCAGCAGTGCATTCGGGGTTAGCGATTCCTACGAGCAGTACTTC.

The chain combines TRBV13 with TRBJ2-3, with unresolved D. Deletions cut 1 base from V and 2 bases from J, with 13 bases between. Germline CDR1 reads PRHDT; CDR2 reads FYEKMQ (reference sequence). CDR3 length: 16 residues. The CDR3 loop is CASSLETASITDTQYF. The CDR3 DNA follows: TGTGCCAGCAGCTTAGAAACAGCCTCCATCACAGATACGCAGTATTTT.

The rearrangement links TRBV19 to TRBJ1-6, with a possible D match to TRBD1 (5 bases). CDR3 length: 15 amino acids. The germline gives CDR1 LNHDA, CDR2 SQIVND (reference sequence). The V end was cut by 1 base, the J end by 8 bases, with 12 bases between. CDR3 sequence: CASSIAQGPDSPLHF. The CDR3 bases are TGTGCCAGTAGTATAGCTCAGGGCCCGGATTCACCCCTCCACTTT.

The chain recombines TRBV7-8 with TRBJ1-6; D is possibly TRBD1 (5 bases). Trimming cost V 3 bases and J 8 bases, with 11 bases left between them. CDR1 is SGHVS and CDR2 is FQNEAQ in the germline V gene. The CDR3 sequence is 14 residues long. The CDR3 loop is CASSFGRADSPLHF. CDR3 in DNA: TGTGCCAGCAGCTTTGGCAGGGCAGATTCACCCCTCCACTTT.

The chain recombines TRBV6-5 with TRBJ2-1, with D uncertain. The CDR3 totals 12 residues. Per germline, CDR1 MNHEY and CDR2 SVGAGI. V was trimmed by 2 bases and J by 8 bases, leaving 7 bases between them. CDR3 region: CASSYPPDEQFF. The CDR3 bases are TGTGCCAGCAGTTACCCCCCCGATGAGCAGTTCTTC.

CDR3 residues: CASSPRTSDTEAFF. The DNA for the CDR3 is TGCGCCAGCAGCCCTAGGACAAGCGACACTGAAGCTTTCTTT. The V and J genes are TRBV4-1 and TRBJ1-1; TRBD1 might be the D (5 bases). V dropped 4 bases and J dropped 3 bases, with 12 bases sitting between them. Germline V CDR1 and CDR2: MGHRA, YSYEKL. CDR3 length: 14 amino acids.

The chain employs TRBV7-9 and TRBJ1-5; weak D call: TRBD1 (5 bases). The CDR3 consists of 12 residues. Per the germline V gene, CDR1 is SEHNR and CDR2 is FQNEAQ (reference sequence). V was pared by 8 bases and J by 5 bases, with 10 bases between. CDR3 in DNA: TGTGCCAGCTCGTCGGGGGATCAGCCCCAGCATTTT. Translation gives CASSSGDQPQHF. The full variable domain, in which reference TRBV7-9 and TRBJ1-5 provide the parts outside the CDR3, is DTGVSQNPRHKITKRGQNVTFRCDPISEHNRLYWYRQTLGQGPEFLTYFQNEAQLEKSRLLSDRFSAERPKGSFSTLEIQRTEQGDSAMYLCASSSGDQPQHFGDGTRLSIL.

The V and J genes are TRBV10-2 and TRBJ2-1, with 15 positions matching TRBD2. The CDR3 covers 17 residues. V shed 6 bases, J shed 6 bases, and the junction held 9 bases outside the gene matches. The germline V gene has CDR1 WSHSY and CDR2 SAAADI. The CDR3 region has the DNA TGCGCCAGCAGGGGGGGGACTAGCGGGAGGTACGGCAATGAGCAGTTCTTC. It translates to CASRGGTSGRYGNEQFF.

This clone was observed once. The chain combines TRBV2 with TRBJ1-2; weak D call: TRBD1 (5 bases). The CDR3 covers 13 residues. V was pared by 3 bases and J by 6 bases, with 11 bases between. Germline assignment: CDR1 SNHLY and CDR2 FYNNEI. The CDR3 loop is CASSEEGLDGYTF. DNA of the CDR3: TGTGCCAGCAGTGAGGAGGGGCTCGATGGCTACACCTTC.

The CDR3 region is CASSLASGRASNEQFF. The CDR3 DNA reads as TGCGCCAGCAGCTTAGCTAGCGGGAGGGCCAGCAATGAGCAGTTCTTC. The V call is TRBV5-1, the J call TRBJ2-1, with 12 bases identical to TRBD2. The CDR3 is 16 amino acids. V dropped 2 bases and J dropped 6; count of bases not matched to a gene: 6. Germline values: CDR1 SGHRS, CDR2 YFSETQ.

The chain combines TRBV29-1 with TRBJ2-2; unclear D gene. V lost 6 bases to trimming and J lost 6 bases, with 14 bases between them. Germline CDR1 SQVTM, CDR2 ANQGSEA. CDR3 length: 13 residues. The CDR3 sequence: CSVLEILAGELFF. The CDR3 DNA sequence: TGCAGCGTATTGGAGATTCTGGCCGGGGAGCTGTTTTTT.

The gene calls are TRBV7-3 and TRBJ2-3; tentatively, D is TRBD2 (6 bases). The CDR3 runs to 14 residues. Between the trimmed V and J ends, which lost 1 base and 5 bases, there was a span of 10 bases. Germline V gene sequence: CDR1 SGHTA, CDR2 FQGTGA. The CDR3 region is CASSLSGMKDTQYF. The CDR3 nucleotides are TGTGCCAGCAGCTTAAGCGGGATGAAAGATACGCAGTATTTT. Drawing the rest from reference TRBV7-3 and TRBJ2-3, the complete variable domain is GAGVSQTPSNKVTEKGKYVELRCDPISGHTALYWYRQSLGQGPEFLIYFQGTGAADDSGLPNDRFFAVRPEGSVSTLKIQRTERGDSAVYLCASSLSGMKDTQYFGPGTRLTVL.

This clone showed up just a few times. CDR3 amino acids: CASSFTSGRANEQFF. The CDR3 DNA follows: TGCGCCAGCAGCTTCACTAGCGGGAGGGCCAATGAGCAGTTCTTC. The chain has TRBV5-1 and TRBJ2-1, with 13 bases fitting TRBD2. The CDR3 loop spans 15 amino acids. The junction had 2 bases not matched to a gene; V was cut back by 2 bases and J by 6 bases. CDR1 is SGHRS, CDR2 YFSETQ, per germline.

The chain combines TRBV5-6 with TRBJ2-2; the match to TRBD2 covers 7 bases. Per germline, CDR1 SGHDT and CDR2 YYEEEE. Trimming removed 2 bases from V and 6 bases from J; junction bases left unmatched: 16. The CDR3 is 18 residues long. The CDR3 region has the DNA TGTGCCAGCAGCTTTCCACAGGCGGGAGCATTTATGGCCGGGGAGCTGTTTTTT. Translating it yields CASSFPQAGAFMAGELFF.

The J gene is TRBJ1-1, the V gene TRBV10-3; D is ambiguous. Trimming shortened V by 6 bases and J by 3 bases, and 14 bases separated the two germline ends. The CDR3 is 14 amino acids. CDR1 is ENHRY, CDR2 SYGVKD, per germline. This CDR3 reads CAISTESSYTEAFF. The CDR3 bases are TGTGCCATCAGCACAGAGTCGTCCTACACTGAAGCTTTCTTT.

CDR3 loop: CASSLATLGQPQHF. The CDR3 nucleotides read TGTGCCAGCAGCTTAGCGACACTAGGACAGCCCCAGCATTTT. The rearrangement joins TRBV7-9 to TRBJ1-5; D gene ambiguous. Germline V gene sequence: CDR1 SEHNR, CDR2 FQNEAQ (reference sequence). The CDR3 loop spans 14 amino acids. V lost 0 bases and J lost 7, with 10 bases in between.

The V call is TRBV15, the J call TRBJ2-3; 9 nucleotides agree with TRBD2. With 0 bases clipped from V and 2 bases from J, the junction kept 3 bases outside the gene matches. Germline V lookup: CDR1 LNHNV, CDR2 YYDKDF (reference sequence). The length of the CDR3 is 16 residues. The CDR3, as DNA: TGTGCCACCAGCAGAGAGAAGCGGGGGGCCACAGATACGCAGTATTTT. This translates into CATSREKRGATDTQYF.

The CDR3 sequence is CASSTTGGYGYTF. The CDR3 DNA reads as TGTGCCAGCAGCACGACAGGGGGCTATGGCTACACCTTC. This chain uses TRBV5-8 with TRBJ1-2; 9 bases fit TRBD1. The CDR3 covers 13 residues. The germline gives CDR1 SGHTS, CDR2 YDEGEE. Losses at the gene ends were 4 bases for V and 4 bases for J; bases not matched to a gene: 2.

The chain couples TRBV6-1 to TRBJ2-7; 7 nucleotides match TRBD2. The V segment lost 2 bases and the J segment 4 bases; nucleotides outside the gene matches: 8. Germline values: CDR1 MNHNS, CDR2 SASEGT. CDR3 length: 15 amino acids. In DNA, the CDR3 is TGTGCCAGCAGTGAATACCCAGCGGGGCGATACGAGCAGTACTTC. Translated: CASSEYPAGRYEQYF.